This passage covers 13 T cell receptor beta chains from one sample sequenced in a study of OX40 agonist ivuxolimab in advanced cancers. TCRdb's table, derived via immunoSEQ multiplex PCR, lists solely in-frame clones and lacks some. Seen here are around 6,100 clones, around 74% observed once, and the top ten hold just under 25%. The sample was CD4+ or CD8+ T cells sorted from blood, taken in a trial of the OX40 agonist ivuxolimab. These receptors were obtained from an adult with an advanced solid tumor such as melanoma, head and neck, liver or kidney cancer.

The rearrangement uses TRBV5-6 and TRBJ2-7; 12 nucleotides line up with TRBD2. Losses at the gene ends were 2 bases for V and 7 bases for J; bases not matched to a gene: 7. The germline CDR1 and CDR2 sequences are SGHDT and YYEEEE. The CDR3 contains 15 residues. CDR3 in DNA: TGTGCCAGCAGCTTCCCGACTAGCGGGAGAGGGGAGCAGTACTTC. Protein: CASSFPTSGRGEQYF.

The V gene is TRBV9, the J gene TRBJ1-1, with a possible D match to TRBD1 (6 bases). Trimming cost V 0 bases and J 1 base, with 16 bases left between them. The CDR3 contains 17 residues. CDR1 and CDR2 from the germline V gene are SGDLS and YYNGEE. Written as DNA, the CDR3 is TGTGCCAGCAGCGTAGTGCCAGGGGCCTATACGAACACTGAAGCTTTCTTT. Protein sequence: CASSVVPGAYTNTEAFF.

The chain has TRBV4-1 and TRBJ2-5, with D unresolved. This CDR3 is 14 amino acids long. V lost 1 base, J lost 4 bases, and 10 bases lay in between. Germline CDR1 and CDR2: MGHRA and YSYEKL. CDR3 bases: TGCGCCAGCAGCCAAGGTTTCCCCGTAGAGACCCAGTACTTC. Its protein is CASSQGFPVETQYF.

The V call is TRBV4-1, the J call TRBJ2-3; a possible D gene is TRBD2 (6 bases). The V end lost 1 base, the J end lost 5 bases, and 10 bases lay between the germline ends. The CDR3 consists of 14 residues. From germline, CDR1 is MGHRA and CDR2 YSYEKL. The CDR3 DNA follows: TGCGCCAGCAGCCAAGTTGCCGGGAGAGATACGCAGTATTTT. It codes for CASSQVAGRDTQYF.

This chain joins TRBV30 and TRBJ1-2; a possible D gene is TRBD1 (5 bases). Germline CDR1 and CDR2: GTSNPN and SVGIG (reference sequence). The CDR3 length is 12 residues. Trimming removed 3 bases at V and 8 bases at J, with 13 bases between. Here the CDR3 reads CAWSWGTWGYTF. For the CDR3, the DNA is TGTGCCTGGAGCTGGGGGACTTGGGGCTACACCTTC.

The chain couples TRBV2 to TRBJ1-5, with TRBD1 matching over 9 bases. V lost 6 bases and J lost 2; bases outside the gene matches: 5. In germline, CDR1 is SNHLY, CDR2 FYNNEI. This CDR3 region has 15 residues. The CDR3 is CASRGDREGNQPQHF. Here the CDR3 DNA reads TGTGCCAGCAGGGGGGACAGGGAGGGCAATCAGCCCCAGCATTTT.

The chain uses TRBV27 and TRBJ2-7; 10 bases fit TRBD2. Trimming at V came to 1 base and at J to 6 bases, leaving 3 bases not matched to a gene. This CDR3 spans 14 amino acids. Germline assignment: CDR1 MNHEY and CDR2 SMNVEV (reference sequence). Here the CDR3 reads CASSLYPSGSEQYF. The CDR3 coding sequence is TGTGCCAGCAGTTTATACCCTAGCGGGAGCGAGCAGTACTTC.

The rearrangement links TRBV28 to TRBJ2-1; D uncertain. Germline V gene data show CDR1 as MDHEN and CDR2 as SYDVKM. The CDR3 totals 19 residues. The V gene lost 3 bases and the J gene lost 4 bases, with 25 bases spanning the gap. The CDR3 coding sequence is TGTGCCAGCAGTTTTTCGGCAGCCTCCCTGGCTCCTAATTACAATGAGCAGTTCTTC. This gives the protein CASSFSAASLAPNYNEQFF.

The chain uses TRBV12-5 and TRBJ1-1, with 9 bases fitting TRBD1. Germline loops: CDR1 LGHNT, CDR2 FRNRAP. The junction had 8 bases not matched to a gene; V was cut back by 7 bases and J by 8 bases. The CDR3 contains 13 residues. Written as DNA, the CDR3 is TGTGCTAGTGTCTCCGGGACAGGGCCCGAAGCTTTCTTT. It encodes CASVSGTGPEAFF.

This sequence joins TRBV7-2 and TRBJ1-3, with unresolved D. This CDR3 contains 16 residues. With 1 base removed from V and 0 bases from J, the gap between germline ends came to 10 bases. Germline lookup yields CDR1 SGHTA and CDR2 FQGNSA. As DNA, the CDR3 is TGTGCCAGCAGCTTAGGGGTGCTTCACTCTGGAAACACCATATATTTT. Translating gives CASSLGVLHSGNTIYF.

The rearrangement uses TRBV19 and TRBJ1-2; D perhaps matches TRBD1 (5 bases). V was trimmed by 3 bases and J by 5 bases, leaving 19 bases between them. This CDR3 contains 16 residues. CDR1 is LNHDA and CDR2 is SQIVND in the germline V gene (reference sequence). The CDR3, as DNA: TGTGCCAGTAGTATTACCGCCGGGGCCAATTCTTATGGCTACACCTTC. It translates to CASSITAGANSYGYTF.

The chain is built from TRBV10-2 and TRBJ2-3; D ambiguous. Germline CDR1 is WSHSY and CDR2 is SAAADI. V lost 3 bases and J 7 bases, leaving 5 bases between the germline ends. The CDR3 sequence is 11 residues long. CDR3 nucleotide sequence: TGCGCCAGCAGTGACACCTATACGCAGTATTTT. This codes for CASSDTYTQYF.

The chain recombines TRBV30 with TRBJ1-1; D unclear. The germline V gene encodes CDR1 GTSNPN and CDR2 SVGIG (reference sequence). The germline V and J ends were trimmed by 1 base and 7 bases, with 7 bases remaining between them. The CDR3 contains 11 residues. CDR3 in amino acids: CAWSGGIEAFF. In DNA form, the CDR3 reads TGTGCCTGGAGTGGGGGAATTGAAGCTTTCTTT. Based on the CDR3 plus reference TRBV30 and TRBJ1-1, the full variable domain is SQTIHQWPATLVQPVGSPLSLECTVEGTSNPNLYWYRQAAGRGLQLLFYSVGIGQISSEVPQNLSASRPQDRQFILSSKKLLLSDSGFYLCAWSGGIEAFFGQGTRLTVV.